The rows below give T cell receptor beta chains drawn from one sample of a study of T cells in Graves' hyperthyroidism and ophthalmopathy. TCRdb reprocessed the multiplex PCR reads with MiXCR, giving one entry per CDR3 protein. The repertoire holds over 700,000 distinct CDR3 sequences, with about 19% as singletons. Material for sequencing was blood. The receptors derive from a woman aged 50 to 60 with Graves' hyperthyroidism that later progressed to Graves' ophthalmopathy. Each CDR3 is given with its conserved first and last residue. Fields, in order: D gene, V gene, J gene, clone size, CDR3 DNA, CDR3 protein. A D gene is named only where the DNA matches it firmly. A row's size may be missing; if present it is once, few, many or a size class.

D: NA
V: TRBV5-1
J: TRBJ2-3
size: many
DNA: TGCGCCAGCAGCTTGGGTAGGGTAATAGATACGCAGTATTTT
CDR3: CASSLGRVIDTQYF

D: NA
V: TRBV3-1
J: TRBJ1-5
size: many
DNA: TGTGCCAGCTCCAGGACACGCCTGGGTCAGCCCCAGCATTTT
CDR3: CASSRTRLGQPQHF

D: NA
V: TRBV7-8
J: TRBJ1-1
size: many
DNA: TGTGCCAGCAGTTCAGACTGGGGGAACACTGAAGCTTTCTTT
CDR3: CASSSDWGNTEAFF

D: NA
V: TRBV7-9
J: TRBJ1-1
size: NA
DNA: TGTGCCAGCAGCCCTCCAGGCGGGCCCTTGGGGGGGACTGAAGCTTTCTTT
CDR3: CASSPPGGPLGGTEAFF

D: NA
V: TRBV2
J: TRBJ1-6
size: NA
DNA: TGTGCCAGCAGTGCTGGTTCACCCCTCCACTTT
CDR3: CASSAGSPLHF

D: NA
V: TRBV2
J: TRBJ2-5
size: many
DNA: TGTGCCAGCAGTGAAGAGACAGAAGAGACCCAGTACTTC
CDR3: CASSEETEETQYF

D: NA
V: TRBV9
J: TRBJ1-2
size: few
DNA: TGTGCCAGCAGCGTAGGTCGCTGGACAGCGGGTGGTGGCTACACCTTC
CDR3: CASSVGRWTAGGGYTF

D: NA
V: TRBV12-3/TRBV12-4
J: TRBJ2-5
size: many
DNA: TGTGCCAGCAGTTTAGATCTAGCCGAGACCCAGTACTTC
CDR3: CASSLDLAETQYF

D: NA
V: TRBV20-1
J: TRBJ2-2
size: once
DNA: TGCAGTGCTGTCACAGGGACCGGGGAGCTGTTTTTT
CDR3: CSAVTGTGELFF

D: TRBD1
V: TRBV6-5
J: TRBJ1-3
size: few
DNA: TGTGCCAGCAGTTATGGGACAGAGACCTCTGGAAACACCATATATTTT
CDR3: CASSYGTETSGNTIYF

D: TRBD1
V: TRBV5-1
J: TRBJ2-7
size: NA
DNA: TGCGCCAGCAGCCCAGGACAGGACATCTACGAGCAGTACTTC
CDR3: CASSPGQDIYEQYF

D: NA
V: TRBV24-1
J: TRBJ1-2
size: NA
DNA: TGTGCCACCAGTGATTCCGGGACCCTGAAGTATGGCTACACCTTC
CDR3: CATSDSGTLKYGYTF

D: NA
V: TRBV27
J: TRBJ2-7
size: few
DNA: TGTGCCAGCAGACTACAAGGGGTTTTCTCCTACGAGCAGTACTTC
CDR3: CASRLQGVFSYEQYF

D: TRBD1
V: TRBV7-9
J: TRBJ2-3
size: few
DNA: TGTGCCAGCAGCGCAACAGGGGTGAGCACAGATACGCAGTATTTT
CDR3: CASSATGVSTDTQYF

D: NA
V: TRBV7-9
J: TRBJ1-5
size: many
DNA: TGTGCCAGCAGCTTAGCGGAGGCAGCTAATCAGCCCCAGCATTTT
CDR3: CASSLAEAANQPQHF

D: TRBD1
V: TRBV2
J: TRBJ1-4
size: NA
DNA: TGTGCCAGCCTGGACAGGGGGCAGATGAGCGAAAAACTGTTTTTT
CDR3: CASLDRGQMSEKLFF

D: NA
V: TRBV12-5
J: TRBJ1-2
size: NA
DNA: TGTGCTAGTGGAATAGGGCAGGGGCCGACTAACTATGGCTACACCTTC
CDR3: CASGIGQGPTNYGYTF

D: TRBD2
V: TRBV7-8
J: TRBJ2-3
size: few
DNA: TGTGCCAGCAGCAAACCGGGACTAGAGGATACGCAGTATTTT
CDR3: CASSKPGLEDTQYF

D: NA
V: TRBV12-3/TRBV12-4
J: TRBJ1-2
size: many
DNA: TGTGCCAGCAGTTTTCCCCCCGGCAGACCGCTGTTTGGCTACACCTTC
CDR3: CASSFPPGRPLFGYTF

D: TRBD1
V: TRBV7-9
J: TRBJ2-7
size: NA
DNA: TGTGCCAGCAGCTTACCCGGGACAGTATTCTACGAGCAGTACTTC
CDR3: CASSLPGTVFYEQYF

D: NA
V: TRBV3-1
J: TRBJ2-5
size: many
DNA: TGTGCCAGCAGCCAAGTCGGGGGAAAGCAAGAGACCCAGTACTTC
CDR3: CASSQVGGKQETQYF

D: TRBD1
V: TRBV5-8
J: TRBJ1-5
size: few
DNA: TGTGCCAGCAGCCTCGAATGGGGGACAGGGGATCAGCCCCAGCATTTT
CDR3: CASSLEWGTGDQPQHF

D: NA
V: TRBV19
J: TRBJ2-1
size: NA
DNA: TGTGCCAGTAGTATCGTGGCCAACAATGAGCAGTTCTTC
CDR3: CASSIVANNEQFF

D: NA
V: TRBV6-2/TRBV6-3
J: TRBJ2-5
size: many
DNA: TGTGCCAGCAGCCGGAGGACTTACTGGAAGCAAGAGACCCAGTACTTC
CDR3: CASSRRTYWKQETQYF

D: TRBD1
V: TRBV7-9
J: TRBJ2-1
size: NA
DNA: TGTGCCAGCAGCTCGTATTGGGACAGTGGGGTCGACAATGAGCAGTTCTTC
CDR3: CASSSYWDSGVDNEQFF

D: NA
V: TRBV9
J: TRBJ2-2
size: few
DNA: TGTGCCAGCAGCGCTCCTGGGGGGGCCAGGGAGCTGTTTTTT
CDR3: CASSAPGGARELFF

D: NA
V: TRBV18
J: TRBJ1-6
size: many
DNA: TGTGCCAGCTCACTACTAAAGGCACAGGGAAATTCACCCCTCCACTTT
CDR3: CASSLLKAQGNSPLHF

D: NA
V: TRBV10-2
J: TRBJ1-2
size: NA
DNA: TGCGCCAGCGGACAGCTTAACTATGGCTACACCTTC
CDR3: CASGQLNYGYTF

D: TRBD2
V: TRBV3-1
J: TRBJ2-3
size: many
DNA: TGTGCCAGCAGCCAAGGCCGGGATAGCGGGGGACCCACAGATACGCAGTATTTT
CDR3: CASSQGRDSGGPTDTQYF

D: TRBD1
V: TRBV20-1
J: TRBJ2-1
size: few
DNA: TGCAGTGCTATATTCCCGACAGGGAACTCCTACAATGAGCAGTTCTTC
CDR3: CSAIFPTGNSYNEQFF

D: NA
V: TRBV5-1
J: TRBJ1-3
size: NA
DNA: TGCGCCAGCAGCTTGGAACAGTTCTCTGGAAACACCATATATTTT
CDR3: CASSLEQFSGNTIYF

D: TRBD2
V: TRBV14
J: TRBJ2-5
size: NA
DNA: TGTGCCAGCAGACATAGCGGGGGCGGAGAGACCCAGTACTTC
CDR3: CASRHSGGGETQYF

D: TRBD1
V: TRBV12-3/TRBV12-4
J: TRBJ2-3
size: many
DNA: TGTGCCAGCAGTTTAGCGCTCAGGACAGGGAGCGCAGATACGCAGTATTTT
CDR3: CASSLALRTGSADTQYF

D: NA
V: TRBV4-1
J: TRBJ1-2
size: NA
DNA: TGCGCCAGCAGCCAAGTCGACCCGGTTGGCTACACCTTC
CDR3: CASSQVDPVGYTF

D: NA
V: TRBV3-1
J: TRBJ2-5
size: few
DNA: TGTGCCAGCAGCCTCCAAAGGCGACACGGGGATGAGAGAAGGGCCCAGTACTTC
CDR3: CASSLQRRHGDERRAQYF

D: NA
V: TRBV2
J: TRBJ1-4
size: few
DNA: TGTGCCAGCATTCCAGTCTGGGGGACGGCCGAAAAACTGTTTTTT
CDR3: CASIPVWGTAEKLFF

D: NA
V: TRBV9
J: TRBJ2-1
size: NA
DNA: TGTGCCAGCAGCACGTACTGGGGCCATGAGCAGTTCTTC
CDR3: CASSTYWGHEQFF

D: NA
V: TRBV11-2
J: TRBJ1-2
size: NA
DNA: TGTGCCAGCAGCTTAGTGCAGGGAGAAGGCTACACCTTC
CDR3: CASSLVQGEGYTF

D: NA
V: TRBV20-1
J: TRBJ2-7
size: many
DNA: TGCAGTGCTAGAGATGCCCTCAGGGGCCAGGGAAACTACGAGCAGTACTTC
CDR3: CSARDALRGQGNYEQYF

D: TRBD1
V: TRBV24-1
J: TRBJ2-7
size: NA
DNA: TGTGCCACCGGGACAGGGAACGAGCAGTACTTC
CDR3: CATGTGNEQYF

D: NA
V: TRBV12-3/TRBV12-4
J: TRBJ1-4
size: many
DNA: TGTGCCAGCAGCCGACGGACCCTCAGGGAAACTAATGAAAAACTGTTTTTT
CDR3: CASSRRTLRETNEKLFF

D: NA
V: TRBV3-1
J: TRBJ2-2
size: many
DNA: TGTGCCAGCAGCCAAAGGGCCAGGGATACCGGGGAGCTGTTTTTT
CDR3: CASSQRARDTGELFF

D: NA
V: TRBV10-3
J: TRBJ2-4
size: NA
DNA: TGTGCCACCAGGGGCGGGGGAAACATTCAGTACTTC
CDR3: CATRGGGNIQYF

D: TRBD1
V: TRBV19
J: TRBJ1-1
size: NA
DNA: TGTGCCAGTAGTCAACGGGACAGACTGAACACTGAAGCTTTCTTT
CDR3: CASSQRDRLNTEAFF

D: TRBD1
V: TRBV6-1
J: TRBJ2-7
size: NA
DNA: TGTGCCAGCAGAACCGGGACAGGGGTCAGATACGAGCAGTACTTC
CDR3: CASRTGTGVRYEQYF

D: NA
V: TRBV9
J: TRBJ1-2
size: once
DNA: TGTGCCAGCAGCCCTGGGACAAGCTGTGGCTACACCTTC
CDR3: CASSPGTSCGYTF

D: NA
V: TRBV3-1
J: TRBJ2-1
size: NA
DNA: TGTGCCAGCAGCCAAGTTCCCCATAACCCGAGGGAGCAGTTCTTC
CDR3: CASSQVPHNPREQFF

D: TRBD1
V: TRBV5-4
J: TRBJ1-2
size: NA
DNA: TGTGCCAGCAGCTTTGAAGGACAGGGGACATCAGATGGCTACACCTTC
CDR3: CASSFEGQGTSDGYTF

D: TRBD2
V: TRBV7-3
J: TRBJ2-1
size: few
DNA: TGTGCCAGCAGCCGAACTAGCGGGGGAAGTGGTGAGCAGTTCTTC
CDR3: CASSRTSGGSGEQFF

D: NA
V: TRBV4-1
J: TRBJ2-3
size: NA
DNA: TGCGCCAGCAGCCAAGTAGGCTGGGAGACAGATACGCAGTATTTT
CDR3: CASSQVGWETDTQYF

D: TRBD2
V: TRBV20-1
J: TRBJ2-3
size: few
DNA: TGCAGTGCACTTACTAGCGGGGGGGCAGATACGCAGTATTTT
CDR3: CSALTSGGADTQYF

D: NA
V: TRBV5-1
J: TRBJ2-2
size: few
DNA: TGCGCCAGCAGCTTGTTTCCCCAGGATACCGGGGAGCTGTTTTTT
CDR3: CASSLFPQDTGELFF

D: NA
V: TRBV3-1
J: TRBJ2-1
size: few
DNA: TGTGCCAGCAGCCAAGATGGGTGGGAGAGCTCCTACAATGAGCAGTTCTTC
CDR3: CASSQDGWESSYNEQFF

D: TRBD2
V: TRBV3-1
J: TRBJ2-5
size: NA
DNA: TGTGCCAGCAGCCACCCGGGGGGGGAGACCCAGTACTTC
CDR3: CASSHPGGETQYF

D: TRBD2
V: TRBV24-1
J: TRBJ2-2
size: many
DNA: TGTGCCACCAGTGATCAGAGCGGGGGGACAGTTTTCGCGAACACCGGGGAGCTGTTTTTT
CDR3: CATSDQSGGTVFANTGELFF

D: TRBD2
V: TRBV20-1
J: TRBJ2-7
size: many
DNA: TGCAGTGCTAGACCTTCGGGGGGACGTTACGAGCAGTACTTC
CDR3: CSARPSGGRYEQYF

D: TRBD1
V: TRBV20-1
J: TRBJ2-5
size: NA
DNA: TGCAGTGCCCAACAGGGGGCGCTGACCCAAGAGACCCAGTACTTC
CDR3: CSAQQGALTQETQYF

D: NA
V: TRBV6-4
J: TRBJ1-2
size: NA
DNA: TGTGCCAGCAGTGACTCGTTCCAGGGGCACCATGGCTACACCTTC
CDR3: CASSDSFQGHHGYTF

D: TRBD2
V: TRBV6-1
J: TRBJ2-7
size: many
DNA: TGTGCCAGCATCCGGACTAGCGGGGGAACCTACGAGCAGTACTTC
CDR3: CASIRTSGGTYEQYF